This T cell receptor (beta chain) was obtained from a study of blood T cell repertoires in COVID-19. Looked up from germline, CDR1 is SGHDN and CDR2 is FVKESK. The CDR3 spans 16 residues. Germline trimming cut 1 base from V and 2 bases from J; bases unmatched to any gene: 6. TCRdb keeps only in-frame clones here, not all; method: immunoSEQ multiplex PCR. In the table there are approximately 120,000 clones, about 84% of which are singletons. The rearrangement links TRBV14 to TRBJ2-7; 9 nucleotides agree with TRBD2. The sequenced sample consisted of peripheral blood. This receptor was identified in a human donor in a cohort sampled during active COVID-19. The CDR3 bases are TGTGCCAGCAGCCAAGGGCTAGCGGGATCCGCCTACGAGCAGTACTTC. Its protein is CASSQGLAGSAYEQYF.